The 23 T cell receptor beta chains in this list originate from one sample, sequenced in a study of CD8 T cells in ankylosing spondylitis. Study-wide findings and caveats: Among TCR beta sequences, a motif of eight highly homologous variants appeared characteristic of ankylosing spondylitis blood.

These receptors' targets are unknown. One entry per CDR3 protein, called by TCRdb with MiXCR from the 5' RACE reads. The table has more than 600,000 distinct CDR3 sequences, around a fifth seen once. Sequenced input: blood, either unsorted or a sorted T cell fraction (not recorded which). All receptors derive from a male donor with ankylosing spondylitis.

This chain joins TRBV3-1 and TRBJ2-3, with TRBD2 matching 9 bases. CDR3 size: 18 residues. J was trimmed by 8 bases and V by 5 bases; bases with no gene match: 20. Germline V gene lookup returns CDR1 LGHDT and CDR2 YNNKEL (reference sequence). CDR3 sequence: CASSSTTRKGGLALTQYF. The CDR3, as DNA: TGTGCCAGCAGCTCCACAACAAGAAAGGGCGGACTAGCGCTTACGCAGTATTTT.

This clonotype appeared a few times. The chain recombines TRBV20-1 with TRBJ2-2; 7 bases agree with TRBD2. This CDR3 is built from 14 residues. J lost 2 bases, V lost 6 bases, and 6 bases had no gene match. Germline V gene sequence: CDR1 DFQATT, CDR2 SNEGSKA (reference sequence). CDR3 sequence reads: CSAAGLFNTGELFF. CDR3 nucleotides: TGCAGTGCGGCGGGACTATTCAACACCGGGGAGCTGTTTTTT.

J is TRBJ2-5 and V is TRBV27; TRBD1 aligns across 7 bases. The CDR3 sequence is 16 residues long. V was clipped by 6 bases and J by 1 base; unmatched bases: 11. Germline assignment: CDR1 MNHEY and CDR2 SMNVEV (reference sequence). CDR3 bases: TGTGCCAGCAGCCGAGGTGCTGGGACAGCCCAAGAGACCCAGTACTTC. Its translation: CASSRGAGTAQETQYF.

On this clonotype itself: The germline gene is not matched at one end of the junction; a read error may be the cause. V is TRBV18 and J is TRBJ2-2; possibly TRBD1 or TRBD2 for D (5 bases each). Germline V gives CDR1 KGHSH, CDR2 LQKENI. The length of the CDR3 is 19 residues. The CDR3 protein is CASSQLSKPRITNTGDLFF. CDR3 in DNA: TGTGCCAGCTCCCAGCTCTCGAAACCTCGAATAACGAACACCGGGGACCTGTTTTTT.

This sequence joins TRBV12-3 or TRBV12-4 and TRBJ2-2, with 7 nucleotides matching TRBD1. The CDR3 runs to 15 residues. The junction had 12 bases not matched to a gene; V was cut back by 8 bases and J by 6 bases. The CDR3 loop is CASPRRGGRSGELFF. The CDR3 DNA follows: TGTGCCAGCCCCCGACGAGGGGGCCGATCCGGGGAGCTGTTTTTT.

V and J are TRBV5-1 and TRBJ2-5; D is uncertain. The CDR3 sequence is 14 residues long. Germline V CDR1 and CDR2: SGHRS, YFSETQ. V lost 3 bases and J lost 4, with 13 bases in between. The CDR3 spells CASSSRLVGETQYF. CDR3 bases: TGCGCCAGCAGCTCCCGGCTAGTCGGAGAGACCCAGTACTTC. Together with reference TRBV5-1 and TRBJ2-5, the CDR3 gives the full variable domain: KAGVTQTPRYLIKTRGQQVTLSCSPISGHRSVSWYQQTPGQGLQFLFEYFSETQRNKGNFPGRFSGRQFSNSRSEMNVSTLELGDSALYLCASSSRLVGETQYFGPGTRLLVL.

Many counts were recorded for this clonotype. This chain uses TRBV20-1 with TRBJ2-5; maybe TRBD2 (7 bases). From germline, CDR1 is DFQATT and CDR2 SNEGSKA (reference sequence). The CDR3 is 15 residues long. Trimming took 5 bases from V and 5 from J, leaving 21 bases between them. CDR3 residues: CSAGGGASGGETQYF. The CDR3 DNA sequence: TGCAGTGCTGGAGGGGGGGCTAGCGGAGGGGAGACCCAGTACTTC.

V usage is TRBV6-1 and J usage is TRBJ1-4, with no clear D. CDR1 and CDR2 from the germline V gene are MNHNS and SASEGT. CDR3 length: 16 residues. With 1 base removed from V and 8 bases from J, the gap between germline ends came to 17 bases. CDR3 region: CASSEDWRLSGEKLFF. The CDR3 DNA sequence: TGTGCCAGCAGTGAAGATTGGCGTCTCTCGGGGGAAAAACTGTTTTTT.

The rearrangement links TRBV21-1 to TRBJ2-1. TRBV21-1 is a listed pseudogene. CDR3 length: 16 residues. CDR3 residues: CASSKIVFCSYNEQFF. Here the CDR3 DNA reads TGTGCCAGCAGCAAGATTGTTTTTTGCTCCTACAATGAGCAGTTCTTC.

This clonotype was picked up many times. J is TRBJ1-2 and V is TRBV12-3 or TRBV12-4; D is undetermined. Trimming took off 6 bases at V and 1 base at J, with 12 bases between the two ends. This CDR3 has 14 amino acids. CDR3 DNA: TGTGCCAGCAGCCGAGGAAGCATTAACTATGGCTACACCTTC. It encodes CASSRGSINYGYTF.

J is TRBJ2-7 and V is TRBV6-1; D may be TRBD2 (7 bases). Looked up from germline, CDR1 is MNHNS and CDR2 is SASEGT. The CDR3 contains 15 residues. V was cut by 7 bases and J by 0 bases, with 16 bases left in between. The CDR3 spells CASIIPGGSSYEQYF. The CDR3 region has the DNA TGTGCCAGCATAATCCCGGGGGGCAGCTCCTACGAGCAGTACTTC.

The V call is TRBV6-5, the J call TRBJ2-7, with TRBD2 as a possible D gene (6 bases). The V gene's germline CDR1 is MNHEY and CDR2 SVGAGI. Trimming removed 2 bases from V and 0 bases from J, with 11 bases in between. This CDR3 is built from 15 residues. In DNA form, the CDR3 reads TGTGCCAGCAGTTACGGGGGGAGCCCCTCCTACGAGCAGTACTTC. Its translation is CASSYGGSPSYEQYF.

This clonotype was picked up a small number of times. The chain combines TRBV4-1 with TRBJ2-1; the D gene is possibly TRBD2 (5 bases). The CDR3 totals 17 residues. Germline lookup yields CDR1 MGHRA and CDR2 YSYEKL. V was cut by 1 base and J by 3 bases, with 16 bases left in between. This CDR3 reads CASSQAGSSGGYNEQFF. The CDR3 nucleotides read TGCGCCAGCAGCCAAGCCGGGTCCAGCGGAGGCTACAATGAGCAGTTCTTC.

In this sample, this clonotype turned up a few times. The chain combines TRBV11-2 with TRBJ2-2; D unclear. V lost 3 bases and J 1 base, leaving 12 bases between the germline ends. Germline assignment: CDR1 SGHAT and CDR2 FQNNGV. The CDR3 runs 16 residues. CDR3: CASSLFSGKNTGELFF. The CDR3 DNA sequence: TGTGCCAGCAGCTTGTTTAGTGGGAAGAACACCGGGGAGCTGTTTTTT.

This clonotype showed up many times. The DNA of the CDR3 is TGTGCCAGCAGCTTGGGAACGACGGGGGAGACCCAGTACTTC. Protein: CASSLGTTGETQYF. The chain recombines TRBV5-5 with TRBJ2-5; D may be TRBD2 (5 bases). The ends were cut back, 0 bases at V and 5 bases at J, with 11 bases in the middle. CDR1 is SGHKS, CDR2 YYEKEE, per germline (reference sequence). There are 14 residues in the CDR3.

This clonotype has more than one count but fewer than ten. V is TRBV20-1 and J is TRBJ2-2, with TRBD2 as a possible D gene (6 bases). V dropped 3 bases and J dropped 4 bases, with 12 bases sitting between them. Germline loops: CDR1 DFQATT, CDR2 SNEGSKA (reference sequence). The length of the CDR3 is 14 residues. The CDR3 loop is CSASPWRGTGELFF. DNA of the CDR3: TGCAGTGCTAGTCCGTGGAGGGGCACCGGGGAGCTGTTTTTT.

This clonotype was seen only a few times. The rearrangement uses TRBV27 and TRBJ1-6; unclear D gene. Germline CDR1 is MNHEY and CDR2 is SMNVEV (reference sequence). CDR3 length: 12 residues. Trimming shortened V by 8 bases and J by 9 bases, and 11 bases separated the two germline ends. The DNA of the CDR3 is TGTGCCAGCCGCCAAGAAAGTTCACCCCTCCACTTT. Amino acid sequence: CASRQESSPLHF.

This clonotype was detected ten times or more. The rearrangement links TRBV12-3 or TRBV12-4 to TRBJ1-1, with D maybe TRBD1 (6 bases). CDR3 length equals 14 residues. The V gene lost 5 bases and the J gene lost 1 base, with 11 bases spanning the gap. CDR3 nucleotide sequence: TGTGCCAGCAGTCCCGGGACACCGAACACTGAAGCTTTCTTT. Translated: CASSPGTPNTEAFF.

The rearrangement joins TRBV20-1 to TRBJ2-3; no clear D gene. This CDR3 has 16 residues. Trimming removed 0 bases at V and 0 bases at J, with 13 bases between. The V gene's germline CDR1 is DFQATT and CDR2 SNEGSKA (reference sequence). CDR3 DNA: TGCAGTGCTAGAGATCCACGAGCGCGCAGCACAGATACGCAGTATTTT. Residues: CSARDPRARSTDTQYF.

This clonotype has ten or more counts. The genes are TRBV12-3 or TRBV12-4 and TRBJ1-2; 8 bases are a match to TRBD1. Trimming cost V 5 bases and J 2 bases; bases outside gene matches: 4. The CDR3 covers 14 residues. The CDR3 protein is CASSPRQGNYGYTF. The CDR3 region has the DNA TGTGCCAGCAGTCCAAGACAGGGGAACTATGGCTACACCTTC.

This clonotype was counted only a few times. The rearrangement links TRBV12-3 or TRBV12-4 to TRBJ1-4; 8 bases match TRBD1. The CDR3 loop spans 16 amino acids. The V segment lost 2 bases and the J segment 6 bases; nucleotides outside the gene matches: 8. The CDR3 DNA reads TGTGCCAGCAGTTTAATTGATAGGACAGGGTATGAAAAACTGTTTTTT. It translates to CASSLIDRTGYEKLFF.

CDR3 residues: CSARTRAGPQPQHF. DNA of the CDR3: TGCAGTGCTAGAACCAGGGCGGGTCCCCAGCCCCAGCATTTT. The chain has TRBV20-1 and TRBJ1-5; TRBD1 is a possible D gene (5 bases). The germline V gene encodes CDR1 DFQATT and CDR2 SNEGSKA (reference sequence). V was cut by 2 bases and J by 7 bases, with 15 bases left in between. The CDR3 length is 14 residues.

This clonotype was seen only a few times. This chain uses TRBV20-1 with TRBJ1-2, with TRBD1 matching 9 bases. Germline lookup yields CDR1 DFQATT and CDR2 SNEGSKA (reference sequence). CDR3 length: 14 amino acids. The J segment lost 4 bases and the V segment lost 5 bases, leaving 8 bases of the junction unmatched. The CDR3 reads CSAPRTGDTYGYTF. The CDR3 DNA sequence: TGCAGTGCTCCCCGGACAGGGGATACCTATGGCTACACCTTC.